This TCR beta chain appears in the sequencing data of a study of cytomegalovirus exposure and HLA in healthy donors. This CDR3 contains 16 residues. This clone has more than one count but fewer than ten. Assay used: immunoSEQ multiplex PCR; TCRdb lists only in-frame clones, some missing. The sample includes over 110,000 clones, around 86% of them seen just once. The chain uses TRBV21-1 and TRBJ2-5; the table's D call, TRBD1, has no DNA check behind it. TRBV21-1 is an annotated pseudogene. This TCR was recovered from a man aged 18 to 29 in good health and CMV-seropositive. The sequenced sample consisted of PBMCs. The CDR3 nucleotides read TGTGCCAGCAGCAAAAAACCGGGACAGGGGTGTGAGACCCAGTACTTC. Its translation: CASSKKPGQGCETQYF.